This record looks at one T cell receptor (beta chain) sequence and its context. Antigen: not known. In germline, CDR1 is KGHSH, CDR2 LQKENI. V was pared by 1 base and J by 7 bases, with 9 bases of the junction left unmatched. CDR3 length: 17 amino acids. Previously, flow cytometry had revealed CD8+CD57+ cell expansion in the patients chosen for sequencing. Prior therapy had not been administered to any patient at the time of blood sampling. Profiling that covered TCR beta VDJ and CDR3 relied on genomic DNA as its template. Each CDR3 protein is one row after TCRdb ran MiXCR on the reads. Of hundreds of thousands of distinct CDR3 sequences in the sample, around a third are singletons; the top ten hold less than 0.85%. This entry comes from a study of CD8+CD57+ T cells in acquired aplastic anemia. Study background: CD4+ and CD8+ cells, once sorted, gave DNA averaging around 3.4 ug.

Study results and limitations: Patients and controls shared some 30 CD8+ CDR3 sequences, highly expressed in patients.

The chain links TRBV18 to TRBJ1-3; TRBD1 matches at 11 bases. The sequenced sample was sorted CD4+, CD8+, or CD8+CD57+ T cells (not recorded which) from PBMCs. The sequence was collected from a human donor with aplastic anemia. CDR3 region: CASSPLDGQGARNTIYF. CDR3 nucleotides: TGTGCCAGCTCACCACTAGATGGACAGGGGGCAAGGAACACCATATATTTT.